This T cell receptor beta chain comes out of a study of T cell responses to AZD1222 COVID-19 vaccine. The CDR3 is made up of 16 amino acids. V lost 6 bases, J lost 4 bases, and 10 bases stayed unmatched. Germline values: CDR1 MRHNA, CDR2 SNTAGT. Worth noting for this clone: Its antigen remains unidentified.

Findings and caveats of the study: Repertoire collection took place solely once the T cell response had peaked. Targets within unmutated variant regions were reportedly found for nearly half of spike-specific TCRs. The donors showed a predominance of white British ancestry and of females, with possible underestimation of clonal diversity.

Method: immunoSEQ multiplex PCR; TCRdb's copy keeps in-frame clones and lacks some. Here the sample spans about 72,000 clones, about nine tenths being singletons. The chain recombines TRBV6-4 with TRBJ2-1; 9 bases are a match to TRBD2. The sequences come from peripheral blood, collected on day 0 of AZD1222 vaccination. This clonotype originated in an adult in good health. This CDR3 reads CASSEIAGASYNEQFF. In nucleotides, the CDR3 is TGTGCCAGCAGCGAGATAGCGGGGGCATCATACAATGAGCAGTTCTTC.